Listed below are T cell receptor beta chains from one sample, sequenced in a study of post-analysis software for immune sequencing data. TCRdb redid the calling of the PCR reads with MiXCR, one entry per CDR3 protein. The table has 250,000 to 300,000 distinct CDR3 sequences, less than 40% seen once; the top ten hold less than 6%. The sample was blood. Every receptor here comes from a girl aged 10-17 years with multiple sclerosis. Both conserved end residues are part of each CDR3. A D gene is named only where the DNA matches it firmly. The size field is filled for only some rows; it gives once, few, many or a size class.

TGCGCCAGCAGCCCGGACGCAGGGGTTACCTATGGCTACACCTTC | CASSPDAGVTYGYTF | - | TRBJ1-2 | TRBV5-1 | many
TGCGCCAGCAGCCAAGATCTGGCTAGCGGGACGGGAGATACGCAGTATTTT | CASSQDLASGTGDTQYF | TRBD2 | TRBJ2-3 | TRBV4-3 | -
TGTGCCAGCAGCTTACTCGGGACTAGCGGGAATGAAAATGAGCAGTTCTTC | CASSLLGTSGNENEQFF | TRBD2 | TRBJ2-1 | TRBV7-8 | -
TGTGCCAGCAGTGAACTAGGTGGGCGAGGTGGTGAGCAGTTCTTC | CASSELGGRGGEQFF | - | TRBJ2-1 | TRBV2 | -
TGTGCCAGCAGCTCACTACCGGGACTAGGCACCGGGGAGCTGTTTTTT | CASSSLPGLGTGELFF | TRBD2 | TRBJ2-2 | TRBV7-3 | many
TGTGCCAGCAGCCGTCAGGGGGCCAAAAACATTCAGTACTTC | CASSRQGAKNIQYF | - | TRBJ2-4 | TRBV5-6 | many
TGTGCCAGCAGCCAAGTCGAGCGGGACAGGGGGAACACCGGGGAGCTGTTTTTT | CASSQVERDRGNTGELFF | TRBD1 | TRBJ2-2 | TRBV3-1 | few
TGCGCCAGCAGTCAAGGGCGGAGATACGAGCAGTACTTC | CASSQGRRYEQYF | - | TRBJ2-7 | TRBV10-2 | many
TGCGCCAGCAGCCAAGATCTACACACCTATGGCTACACCTTC | CASSQDLHTYGYTF | - | TRBJ1-2 | TRBV4-3 | -
TGTGCCGGCAGCTTGACGGGACTAGCGGGAGGGAATGAGCAGTTCTTC | CAGSLTGLAGGNEQFF | TRBD2 | TRBJ2-1 | TRBV5-5 | -
TGCAGTGCTAGCTTACCGGGACTAGCGGGAAGCACAGATACGCAGTATTTT | CSASLPGLAGSTDTQYF | TRBD2 | TRBJ2-3 | TRBV20-1 | many
TGCGCCAGCAGCCAAGAACAGGGGTTTTGGGAGACCCAGTACTTC | CASSQEQGFWETQYF | TRBD1 | TRBJ2-5 | TRBV4-1 | -
TGTGCCAGCAGTTCTAAGGAGGGACCGCTGGGGAACCGTGGCTACACCTTC | CASSSKEGPLGNRGYTF | - | TRBJ1-2 | TRBV12-3/TRBV12-4 | -
TGTGCCAGCAGTTACTCGGGGAGCGTGAACACTGAAGCTTTCTTT | CASSYSGSVNTEAFF | - | TRBJ1-1 | TRBV6-5 | -